The 21 T cell receptor beta chains below were found in one sample sequenced in a study of post-analysis software for immune sequencing data. cDNA libraries for TCR beta contained unique molecular identifiers. Via MiXCR, TCRdb re-called the PCR reads, giving one row per CDR3 protein. The sample shows 150,000 to 200,000 distinct CDR3 sequences, 30% of them seen only once. No antigen has been identified for these receptors. Overall study findings and caveats: Controls showed lower frequencies than patients for roughly five TRBV segments, and TRBV5-6, TRBV5-1 and TRBV20-1 were among these.

Sample: blood. These receptors were obtained from a girl aged 10 to 17 with multiple sclerosis.

This clonotype was recorded many times. The rearrangement joins TRBV29-1 to TRBJ2-7; D is ambiguous. The V and J ends lost 3 bases and 6 bases respectively, with 12 bases between them. This CDR3 is 12 amino acids long. CDR1 is SQVTM, CDR2 ANQGSEA, per germline. CDR3 loop: CSVDNRVGEQYF. The CDR3 DNA sequence: TGCAGCGTTGATAATAGGGTGGGCGAGCAGTACTTC.

On this clonotype itself: This clone may be a read error of a much larger clone one base away. The rearrangement uses TRBV7-9 and TRBJ2-1; D might be TRBD2 (5 bases). CDR1 SEHNR and CDR2 FQNEAQ come from the germline V gene (reference sequence). CDR3 length: 12 residues. CDR3 region: CATGDYSYEQFF. The CDR3 bases are TGCGCCACCGGAGACTACTCCTACGAGCAGTTCTTC.

This clonotype was observed a few times. Given a much more abundant clone one base away, this may be a read error. The chain has TRBV29-1 and TRBJ2-1; no definite D call. The J call may be faulty, since TRBJ2-7 better matches the DNA end. This CDR3 spans 10 amino acids. Germline V lookup: CDR1 SQVTM, CDR2 ANQGSEA. CDR3 coding DNA: TGCAGCGTTGAAAGCAATGAGCAGTACTTC. Translation: CSVESNEQYF.

The V and J genes are TRBV5-1 and TRBJ1-6; TRBD1 matches at 7 bases. CDR3 length: 15 residues. After removal of 0 bases from V and 11 bases from J, the junction contained 8 bases not matched to a gene. The germline gives CDR1 SGHRS, CDR2 YFSETQ. The DNA of the CDR3 is TGCGCCAGCAGCTTGGCCGGGACAGAAAGGACACCCCTCCACTTT. Translated: CASSLAGTERTPLHF.

V and J are TRBV4-1 and TRBJ2-1, with D maybe TRBD2 (5 bases). CDR1 and CDR2 from the germline V gene are MGHRA and YSYEKL. The CDR3 is 12 amino acids. With 3 bases removed from V and 8 bases from J, the gap between germline ends came to 8 bases. The CDR3 DNA reads as TGCGCCAGCAGCCACACTAGGGATGAGCAGTTCTTC. Its translation: CASSHTRDEQFF.

J is TRBJ2-7 and V is TRBV21-1; whether TRBD1, the table's D call, matches the DNA was not checked. TRBV21-1 is a known pseudogene. The CDR3 length is 15 residues. In DNA form, the CDR3 reads TGTGCCAGCAGCAAGGAAGGGGACAGTCCCTACGAGCAGTACTTC. It codes for CASSKEGDSPYEQYF.

In this sample, this clonotype turned up many times. This chain uses TRBV10-3 with TRBJ2-5; a possible D gene is TRBD2 (5 bases). From germline, CDR1 is ENHRY and CDR2 SYGVKD. CDR3 size: 14 residues. Trimming took 3 bases from V and 5 from J, leaving 13 bases between them. CDR3: CAISDFGPGETQYF. Here the CDR3 DNA reads TGTGCCATCAGTGATTTCGGCCCGGGGGAGACCCAGTACTTC.

This clonotype showed up many times. The chain is built from TRBV6-1 and TRBJ2-3, with D perhaps TRBD2 (6 bases). The CDR3 contains 15 residues. Trimming took 5 bases from V and 3 from J, leaving 15 bases between them. From germline, CDR1 is MNHNS and CDR2 SASEGT. The DNA of the CDR3 is TGTGCCAGCAGTTCGACAAGCGGGTATACAGATACGCAGTATTTT. Its translation: CASSSTSGYTDTQYF.

For this clonotype: This may be a read error: a much more frequent sequence differs by one nucleotide. The V and J genes are TRBV6-4 and TRBJ1-2; 8 bases agree with TRBD1. CDR1 is MRHNA, CDR2 SNTAGT, per germline. The CDR3 covers 14 residues. The V and J ends lost 4 bases and 8 bases, in that order; junction bases with no gene match: 9. The CDR3 DNA sequence: TGTGCCAGCAGTGCCGAGACAGGGGCCGGAGGCTACACCTTC. Its protein product is CASSAETGAGGYTF.

The table lists this clonotype with a few counts. The V and J genes are TRBV5-1 and TRBJ2-1, with unresolved D. Germline CDR1 reads SGHRS; CDR2 reads YFSETQ. The V end was cut by 1 base, the J end by 6 bases, with 8 bases between. The length of the CDR3 is 13 residues. In DNA form, the CDR3 reads TGCGCCAGCAGCTTGACTTGGGGCAATGAGCAGTTCTTC. The encoded protein is CASSLTWGNEQFF.

A remark on this clonotype: A much larger clonotype is one base distant, so this may be a read error. Likely a read error: the CDR3 ends without its conserved phenylalanine or tryptophan. The rearrangement uses TRBV12-3 or TRBV12-4 and TRBJ2-3; no clear D gene. CDR3 size: 13 residues. Trimming took off 5 bases at V and 3 bases at J, with 9 bases between the two ends. CDR3 sequence reads: CASSGDGTDTQYS. CDR3 DNA: TGTGCCAGCAGTGGCGACGGGACAGATACGCAGTATTCT.

Concerning this clonotype: At one end, the junction sequence differs from germline, possibly due to a read error. V and J are TRBV27 and TRBJ2-4; no clear D. Germline loops: CDR1 MNHEY, CDR2 SMNVEV (reference sequence). The CDR3 contains 18 residues. The CDR3 region is CASGRLPGVLLAKNIQCF. The DNA of the CDR3 is TGTGCCAGCGGGCGGTTGCCGGGCGTTCTCTTAGCCAAAAACATTCAGTGCTTC.

This clonotype appeared a few times. The CDR3 sequence: CSADWPNTGELFF. The CDR3 region has the DNA TGCAGCGCTGACTGGCCGAACACCGGGGAGCTGTTTTTT. This chain joins TRBV29-1 and TRBJ2-2; D gene uncertain. Germline V CDR1 and CDR2: SQVTM, ANQGSEA. The length of the CDR3 is 13 residues. V lost 7 bases and J lost 0, with 9 bases in between.

This clonotype was detected ten times or more. The chain has TRBV25-1 and TRBJ2-5; 7 nucleotides line up with TRBD2. The CDR3 loop spans 17 amino acids. After removal of 0 bases from V and 2 bases from J, the junction contained 9 bases not matched to a gene. CDR1 is MGHDK, CDR2 SYGVNS, per germline. The CDR3 here is CASSEYMGEGPQETQYF. CDR3 coding DNA: TGTGCCAGCAGTGAATACATGGGGGAGGGCCCTCAAGAGACCCAGTACTTC.

Ten or more counts support this clonotype. The gene calls are TRBV29-1 and TRBJ2-3, with no clear D. CDR1 and CDR2 from the germline V gene are SQVTM and ANQGSEA. CDR3 length: 12 amino acids. Trimming stripped 1 base from V and 4 bases from J, with 6 bases between. CDR3 amino acids: CSVEAGSDTQYF. Written as DNA, the CDR3 is TGCAGCGTTGAAGCCGGGTCAGATACGCAGTATTTT.

This clonotype was detected only a few times. The V call is TRBV6-6, the J call TRBJ1-1; TRBD1 might be the D (5 bases). The CDR3 loop spans 8 amino acids. The V gene lost 10 bases and the J gene lost 8 bases, with 5 bases spanning the gap. The germline gives CDR1 MNHNY, CDR2 SVGAGI (reference sequence). DNA for the CDR3: TGTGCCACAGGGGAAGCTTTCTTT. This encodes CATGEAFF.

In the case of this clonotype: At one boundary the junction diverges from the germline segment, which might be a read error. The CDR3 bases are TGTGCCAGTAGTTTAGCCGGGACAGGGGGCTGCGACGAGCAGTACTTC. Translating it yields CASSLAGTGGCDEQYF. This rearrangement joins TRBV27 to TRBJ2-7; 12 bases fit TRBD1. Germline V gene sequence: CDR1 MNHEY, CDR2 SMNVEV (reference sequence). This CDR3 spans 16 amino acids.

This clonotype was seen at least ten times. The genes are TRBV2 and TRBJ2-5, with a possible D match to TRBD2 (5 bases). Trimming took 6 bases from V and 5 from J, leaving 16 bases between them. Germline V lookup: CDR1 SNHLY, CDR2 FYNNEI. This CDR3 contains 14 residues. In nucleotides, the CDR3 is TGTGCCAGCAGCCGGACCACTAGACGTGAGACCCAGTACTTC. Its translation: CASSRTTRRETQYF.

This clonotype was observed a few times. The gene calls are TRBV5-1 and TRBJ2-2; 7 bases align to TRBD1. CDR1 is SGHRS, CDR2 YFSETQ, per germline. This CDR3 spans 15 amino acids. V shed 3 bases, J shed 0 bases, and the junction held 2 bases outside the gene matches. The CDR3 DNA follows: TGCGCCAGCAGCTCGGGACAGACGAACACCGGGGAGCTGTTTTTT. This gives the protein CASSSGQTNTGELFF. Variable domain in full (rest from reference TRBV5-1 and TRBJ2-2): KAGVTQTPRYLIKTRGQQVTLSCSPISGHRSVSWYQQTPGQGLQFLFEYFSETQRNKGNFPGRFSGRQFSNSRSEMNVSTLELGDSALYLCASSSGQTNTGELFFGEGSRLTVL.

V usage is TRBV5-1 and J usage is TRBJ2-3, with TRBD2 matching over 7 bases. V lost 9 bases and J lost 0; bases outside the gene matches: 7. The CDR3 extends over 14 amino acids. Looked up from germline, CDR1 is SGHRS and CDR2 is YFSETQ. The CDR3 DNA is TGCGCCACCAAACCAGCGGGGAGCACAGATACGCAGTATTTT. As protein: CATKPAGSTDTQYF. Filled out from reference TRBV5-1 and TRBJ2-3, the complete variable domain reads KAGVTQTPRYLIKTRGQQVTLSCSPISGHRSVSWYQQTPGQGLQFLFEYFSETQRNKGNFPGRFSGRQFSNSRSEMNVSTLELGDSALYLCATKPAGSTDTQYFGPGTRLTVL.

As to this clonotype: This sequence may be a read error, since a much larger clone differs from it by one base. The chain is built from TRBV10-2 and TRBJ2-1; 10 nucleotides agree with TRBD2. Germline CDR1 reads WSHSY; CDR2 reads SAAADI. This CDR3 contains 16 residues. CDR3 coding DNA: TGCGTCAGCAGTGACCTAAGCGGGAGGGGCTACAATGAGCAGTTCTTC. This translates into CVSSDLSGRGYNEQFF.